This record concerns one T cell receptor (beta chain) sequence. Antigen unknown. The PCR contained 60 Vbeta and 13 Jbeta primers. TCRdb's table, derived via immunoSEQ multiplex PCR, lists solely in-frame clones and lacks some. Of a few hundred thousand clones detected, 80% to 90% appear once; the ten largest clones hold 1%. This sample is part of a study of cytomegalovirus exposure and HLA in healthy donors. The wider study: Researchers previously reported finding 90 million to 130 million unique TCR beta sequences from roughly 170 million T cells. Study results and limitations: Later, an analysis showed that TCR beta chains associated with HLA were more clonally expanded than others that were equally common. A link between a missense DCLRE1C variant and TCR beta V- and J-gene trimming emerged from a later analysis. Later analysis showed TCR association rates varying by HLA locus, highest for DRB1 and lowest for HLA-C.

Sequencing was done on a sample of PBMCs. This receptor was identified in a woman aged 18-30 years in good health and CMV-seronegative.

The CDR3 protein is CASSLAIAGVRSGELFF. In DNA form, the CDR3 reads TGTGCCAGCAGCTTAGCGATAGCGGGGGTTCGATCCGGGGAGCTGTTTTTT. The chain couples TRBV7-2 to TRBJ2-2; 9 positions agree with TRBD2. Germline V gene lookup returns CDR1 SGHTA and CDR2 FQGNSA. V lost 0 bases and J lost 6; bases outside the gene matches: 8. This CDR3 comprises 17 residues.